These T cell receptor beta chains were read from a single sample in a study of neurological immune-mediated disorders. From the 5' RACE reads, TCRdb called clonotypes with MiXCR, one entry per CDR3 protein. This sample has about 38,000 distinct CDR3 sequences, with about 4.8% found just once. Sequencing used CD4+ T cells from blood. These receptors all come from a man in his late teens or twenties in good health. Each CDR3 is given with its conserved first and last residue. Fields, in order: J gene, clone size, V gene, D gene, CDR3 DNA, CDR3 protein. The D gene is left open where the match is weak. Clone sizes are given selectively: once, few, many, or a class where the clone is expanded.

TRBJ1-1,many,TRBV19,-,TGTGCCAGTACCATATTGGGGAGGTATACTGAAGCTTTCTTT,CASTILGRYTEAFF
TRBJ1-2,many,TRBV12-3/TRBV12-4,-,TGTGCCAGCAGACCCAGGGAGACGGGTGGCTACACCTTC,CASRPRETGGYTF
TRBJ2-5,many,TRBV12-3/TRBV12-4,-,TGTGCCAGCAGACCTGCGGACGGTTGGTGGGAGACCCAGTACTTC,CASRPADGWWETQYF
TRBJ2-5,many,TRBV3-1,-,TGTGCCAGCAGCCTCCGGAGGGAGACCCAGTACTTC,CASSLRRETQYF
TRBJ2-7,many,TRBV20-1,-,TGCAGTGCTGGCCGGGCGACCGGCTACGAGCAGTACTTC,CSAGRATGYEQYF
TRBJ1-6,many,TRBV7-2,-,TGTGCCAGCAGCTTAGGTACAGGAAATTCACCCCTCCACTTT,CASSLGTGNSPLHF
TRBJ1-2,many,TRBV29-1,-,TGCAGCGTTGACAGGCTCTTCTATGGCTACACCTTC,CSVDRLFYGYTF
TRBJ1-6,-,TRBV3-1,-,TGTGCCAGCAGCCAAGAAGGAGGATGGAATTCACCCCTCCACTTT,CASSQEGGWNSPLHF
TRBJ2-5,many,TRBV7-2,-,TGTGCCAGCAGCCCCCGACAGTACCAAGAGACCCAGTACTTC,CASSPRQYQETQYF
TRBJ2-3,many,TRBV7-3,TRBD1,TGTGCCAGCAGCTTAGGGGGGACAGGGCTAGATACGCAGTATTTT,CASSLGGTGLDTQYF
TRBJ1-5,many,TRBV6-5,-,TGTGCCAGCAGTTACTCGGGCAGGGATCAGCCCCAGCATTTT,CASSYSGRDQPQHF
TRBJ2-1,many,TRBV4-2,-,TGTGCCAGCAGCCCCAACTCGCTTCGGGAGCAGTTCTTC,CASSPNSLREQFF
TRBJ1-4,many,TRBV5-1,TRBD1,TGCGCCAGCAGCTTCGGACAGGGGATCGATGAAAAACTGTTTTTT,CASSFGQGIDEKLFF
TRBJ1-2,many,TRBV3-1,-,TGTGCCAGCAGCCCGACCTCGACTGGGGACCATGGCTACACCTTC,CASSPTSTGDHGYTF
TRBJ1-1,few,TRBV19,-,TGTGCCAGTAGCCGAAAGGACGGCATAAACACTGAAGCTTTCTTT,CASSRKDGINTEAFF
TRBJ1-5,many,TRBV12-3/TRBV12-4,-,TGTGCCAGCAGTTTGATAAATCAGCCCCAGCATTTT,CASSLINQPQHF
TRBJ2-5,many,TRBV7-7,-,TGTGCTAGCAGCTTAGGGGGGAGCAGGGGGCAAGAGACCCAGTACTTC,CASSLGGSRGQETQYF
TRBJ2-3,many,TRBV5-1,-,TGCGCCAGCAACTTGGCCCTCACAGATACGCAGTATTTT,CASNLALTDTQYF
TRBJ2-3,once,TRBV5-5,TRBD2,TGTGCCAGCAGCCTAACTAGCGGGGGCACAGATACGCAGTATTTT,CASSLTSGGTDTQYF
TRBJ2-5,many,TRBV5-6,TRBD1,TGTGCCAGCAGCTTGGGGACAGGGATTCGCCTTGAGACCCAGTACTTC,CASSLGTGIRLETQYF
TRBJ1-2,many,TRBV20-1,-,TGCAGTGCTAGAGATCTAGGTGAATCGTCGGGCTACACCTTC,CSARDLGESSGYTF
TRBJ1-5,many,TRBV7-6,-,TGTGCCAGCAGCTTAGGGCAGTCTGGCAATCAGCCCCAGCATTTT,CASSLGQSGNQPQHF
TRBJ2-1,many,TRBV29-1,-,TGCAGCGTTGGGGTACAGGTATACAATGAGCAGTTCTTC,CSVGVQVYNEQFF
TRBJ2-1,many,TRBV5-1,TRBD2,TGCGCCAGCAGCTTGGCTAGCGGATACTACAATGAGCAGTTCTTC,CASSLASGYYNEQFF
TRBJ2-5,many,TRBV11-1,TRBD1,TGTGCCAGCAACCTACAGGGGGAGACCCAGTACTTC,CASNLQGETQYF
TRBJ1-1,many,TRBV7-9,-,TGTGCCAGCAGCTTAGGACGGTGGGGGATCACTGAAGCTTTCTTT,CASSLGRWGITEAFF
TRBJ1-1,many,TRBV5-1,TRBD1,TGCGCCAGCAGCCACTTACAGGGGACGAACACTGAAGCTTTCTTT,CASSHLQGTNTEAFF
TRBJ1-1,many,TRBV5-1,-,TGCGCCAGCAGCTTGGGGCGGGATGAAGCTTTCTTT,CASSLGRDEAFF
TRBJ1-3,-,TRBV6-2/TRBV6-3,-,TGTGCCAGCAAACCACAGGACTTCTCTGGAAACACCATATATTTT,CASKPQDFSGNTIYF
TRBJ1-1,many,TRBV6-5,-,TGTGCCAGCAGTTACGAAGGGATGCAGAACACTGAAGCTTTCTTT,CASSYEGMQNTEAFF
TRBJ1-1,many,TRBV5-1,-,TGCGCCAGCAGCTTGCTGCTCCGAAGGTGGAACACTGAAGCTTTCTTT,CASSLLLRRWNTEAFF
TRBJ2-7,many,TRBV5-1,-,TGCGCCAGCGCAGCCCGGGACAAACGGGTCGAGCAGTACTTC,CASAARDKRVEQYF
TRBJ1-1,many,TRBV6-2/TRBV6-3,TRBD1,TGTGCCAGCAGTTACTGGGACAGGGCGGAGAACACTGAAGCTTTCTTT,CASSYWDRAENTEAFF
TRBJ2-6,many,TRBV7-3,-,TGTGCCAGCACCTTGAGATCTTTTGGAGCTGGGGCCAACGTCCTGACTTTC,CASTLRSFGAGANVLTF
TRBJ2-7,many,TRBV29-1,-,TGCAGCGTTGGGGCGGGTTACGAGCAGTACTTC,CSVGAGYEQYF
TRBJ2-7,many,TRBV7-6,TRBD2,TGTGCCAGCAGCCATCGGCTAGCGGGGGCCGAGCAGTACTTC,CASSHRLAGAEQYF
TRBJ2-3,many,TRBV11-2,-,TGTGCCAGCAGCTTTGGTTCAGATACGCAGTATTTT,CASSFGSDTQYF
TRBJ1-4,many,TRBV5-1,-,TGCGCCAGCAGCTTGGATGCCTTCCATGACGAAAAACTGTTTTTT,CASSLDAFHDEKLFF
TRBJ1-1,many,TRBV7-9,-,TGTGCCAGCAGCCCCTTCACTGAAGCTTTCTTT,CASSPFTEAFF
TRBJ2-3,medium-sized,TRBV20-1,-,TGCAGTGCTAGTGGTAGCGGAACCACAGATACGCAGTATTTT,CSASGSGTTDTQYF